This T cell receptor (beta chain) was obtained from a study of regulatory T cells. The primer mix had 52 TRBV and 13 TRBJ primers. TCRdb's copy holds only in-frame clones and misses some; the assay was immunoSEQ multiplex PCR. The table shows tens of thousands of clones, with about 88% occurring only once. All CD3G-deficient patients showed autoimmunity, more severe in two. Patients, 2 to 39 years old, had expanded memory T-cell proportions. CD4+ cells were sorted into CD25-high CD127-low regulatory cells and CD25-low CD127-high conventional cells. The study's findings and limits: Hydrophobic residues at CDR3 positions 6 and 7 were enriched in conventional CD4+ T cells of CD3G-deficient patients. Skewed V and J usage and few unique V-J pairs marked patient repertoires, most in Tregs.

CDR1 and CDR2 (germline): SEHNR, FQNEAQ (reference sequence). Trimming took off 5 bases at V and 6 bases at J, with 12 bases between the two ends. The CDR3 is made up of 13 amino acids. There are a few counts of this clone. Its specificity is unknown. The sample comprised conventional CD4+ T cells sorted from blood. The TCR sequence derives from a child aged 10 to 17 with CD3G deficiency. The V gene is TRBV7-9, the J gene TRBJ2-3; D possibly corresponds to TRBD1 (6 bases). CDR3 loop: CASSERQADTQYF. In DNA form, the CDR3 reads TGTGCCAGCAGCGAGAGACAGGCGGATACGCAGTATTTT.